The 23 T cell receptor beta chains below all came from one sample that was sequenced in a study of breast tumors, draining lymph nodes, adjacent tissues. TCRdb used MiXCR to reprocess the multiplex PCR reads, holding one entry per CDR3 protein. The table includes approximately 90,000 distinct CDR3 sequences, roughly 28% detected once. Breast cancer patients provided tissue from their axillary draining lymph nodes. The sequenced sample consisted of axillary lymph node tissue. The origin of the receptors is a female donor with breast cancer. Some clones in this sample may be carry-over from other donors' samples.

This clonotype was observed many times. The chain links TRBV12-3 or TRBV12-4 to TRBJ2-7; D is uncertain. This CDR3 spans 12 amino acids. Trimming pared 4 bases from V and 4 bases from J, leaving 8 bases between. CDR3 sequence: CASSYSLYEQYF. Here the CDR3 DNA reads TGTGCCAGCAGTTATTCTTTGTACGAGCAGTACTTC.

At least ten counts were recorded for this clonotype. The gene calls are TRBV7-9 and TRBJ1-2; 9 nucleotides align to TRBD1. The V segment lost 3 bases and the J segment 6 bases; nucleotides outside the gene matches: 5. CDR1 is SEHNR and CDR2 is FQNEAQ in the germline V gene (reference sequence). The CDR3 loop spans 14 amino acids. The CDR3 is CASSLAQGADGYTF. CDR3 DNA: TGTGCCAGCAGCTTGGCACAGGGGGCTGATGGCTACACCTTC.

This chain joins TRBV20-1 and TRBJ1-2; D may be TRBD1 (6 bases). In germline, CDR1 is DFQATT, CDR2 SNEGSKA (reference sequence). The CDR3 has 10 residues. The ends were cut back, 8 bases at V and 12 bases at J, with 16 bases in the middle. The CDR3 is CSSERGPNTF. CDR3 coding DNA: TGCAGTTCCGAGCGGGGGCCAAACACCTTC.

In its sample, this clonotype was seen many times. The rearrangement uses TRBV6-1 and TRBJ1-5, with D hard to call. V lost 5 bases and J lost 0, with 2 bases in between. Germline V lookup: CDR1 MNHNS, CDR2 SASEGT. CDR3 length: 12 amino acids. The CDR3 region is CASSTSNQPQHF. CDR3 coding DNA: TGTGCCAGCAGTACTAGCAATCAGCCCCAGCATTTT.

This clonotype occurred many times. The CDR3 sequence: CASSPKRTSHQETQYF. As DNA, the CDR3 is TGTGCCAGCAGCCCCAAGCGGACTAGCCATCAAGAGACCCAGTACTTC. The chain joins TRBV3-1 to TRBJ2-5; 8 bases are a match to TRBD2. V dropped 4 bases and J dropped 2; count of bases not matched to a gene: 9. This CDR3 region has 16 residues. Germline assignment: CDR1 LGHDT and CDR2 YNNKEL (reference sequence).

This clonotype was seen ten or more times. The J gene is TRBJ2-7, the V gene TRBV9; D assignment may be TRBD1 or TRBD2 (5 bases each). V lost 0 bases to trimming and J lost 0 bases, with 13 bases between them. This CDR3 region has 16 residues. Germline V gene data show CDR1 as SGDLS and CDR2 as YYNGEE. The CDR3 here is CASSVGGRDHSYEQYF. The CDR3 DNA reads TGTGCCAGCAGCGTAGGCGGACGGGACCACTCCTACGAGCAGTACTTC.

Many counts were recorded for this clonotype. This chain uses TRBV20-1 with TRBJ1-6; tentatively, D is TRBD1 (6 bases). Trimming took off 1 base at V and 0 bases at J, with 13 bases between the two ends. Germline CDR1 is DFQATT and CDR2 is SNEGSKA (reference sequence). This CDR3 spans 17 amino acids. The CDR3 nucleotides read TGCAGTGCTAGAGGCGGGGGCCTAAGCTCCTATAATTCACCCCTCCACTTT. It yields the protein CSARGGGLSSYNSPLHF.

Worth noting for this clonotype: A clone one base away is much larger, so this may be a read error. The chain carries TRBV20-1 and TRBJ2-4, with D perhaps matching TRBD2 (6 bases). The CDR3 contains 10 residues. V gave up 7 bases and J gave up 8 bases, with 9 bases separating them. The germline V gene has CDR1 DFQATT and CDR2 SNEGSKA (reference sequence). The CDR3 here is CSVREDIQYF. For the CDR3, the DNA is TGCAGTGTGCGGGAAGACATTCAGTACTTC.

DNA of the CDR3: TGCAGTGCTAGTGAAGGACAGGGGGGGGTAAATGAGCAGTTCTTC. This gives the protein CSASEGQGGVNEQFF. The chain recombines TRBV20-1 with TRBJ2-1; 10 bases match TRBD1. Germline CDR1 reads DFQATT; CDR2 reads SNEGSKA (reference sequence). Losses at the gene ends were 3 bases for V and 7 bases for J; bases not matched to a gene: 9. The CDR3 sequence is 15 residues long.

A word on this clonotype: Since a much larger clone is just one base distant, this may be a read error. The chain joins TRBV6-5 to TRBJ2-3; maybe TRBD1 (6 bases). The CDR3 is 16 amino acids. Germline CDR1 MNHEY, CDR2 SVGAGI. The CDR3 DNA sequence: TGTGCCAGCAGTCCCAGGGGAGCGGACAGCACAGATACGCGGTATTTT. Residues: CASSPRGADSTDTRYF.

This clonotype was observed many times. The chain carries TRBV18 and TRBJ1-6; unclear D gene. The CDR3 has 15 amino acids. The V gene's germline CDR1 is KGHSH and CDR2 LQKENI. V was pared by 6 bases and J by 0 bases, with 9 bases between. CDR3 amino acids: CASSPTSSYNSPLHF. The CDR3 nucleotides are TGTGCCAGCTCCCCAACGAGCTCCTATAATTCACCCCTCCACTTT.

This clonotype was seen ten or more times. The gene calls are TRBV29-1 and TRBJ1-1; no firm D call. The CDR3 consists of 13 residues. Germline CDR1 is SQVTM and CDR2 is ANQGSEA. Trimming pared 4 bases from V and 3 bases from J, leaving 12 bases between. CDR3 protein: CSVVGMEDTEAFF. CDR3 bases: TGCAGCGTTGTCGGGATGGAGGACACTGAAGCTTTCTTT.

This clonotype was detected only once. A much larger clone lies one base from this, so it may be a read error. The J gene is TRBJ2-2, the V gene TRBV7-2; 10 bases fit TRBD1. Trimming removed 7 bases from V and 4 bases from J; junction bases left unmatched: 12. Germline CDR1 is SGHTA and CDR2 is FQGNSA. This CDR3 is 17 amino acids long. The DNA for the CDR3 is TGTGCCAGCATCGGGGACAGGGGAGCTGGCAGCACCGGGGAGCTGTTTTTT. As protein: CASIGDRGAGSTGELFF.

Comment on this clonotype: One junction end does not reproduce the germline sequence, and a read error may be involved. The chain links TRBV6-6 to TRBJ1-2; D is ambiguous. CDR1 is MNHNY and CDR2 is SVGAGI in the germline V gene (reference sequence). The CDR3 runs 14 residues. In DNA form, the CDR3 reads TGCGCCAGCAGTCACTCGCCGATTGACTATGGCTACACCTTC. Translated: CASSHSPIDYGYTF.

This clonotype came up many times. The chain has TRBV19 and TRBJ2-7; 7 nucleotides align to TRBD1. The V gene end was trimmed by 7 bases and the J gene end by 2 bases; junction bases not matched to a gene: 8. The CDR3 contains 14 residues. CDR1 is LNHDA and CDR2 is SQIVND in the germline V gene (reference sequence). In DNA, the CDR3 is TGTGCCAGTACCCCTCGGGACAGTCCCTACGAGCAGTACTTC. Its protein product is CASTPRDSPYEQYF.

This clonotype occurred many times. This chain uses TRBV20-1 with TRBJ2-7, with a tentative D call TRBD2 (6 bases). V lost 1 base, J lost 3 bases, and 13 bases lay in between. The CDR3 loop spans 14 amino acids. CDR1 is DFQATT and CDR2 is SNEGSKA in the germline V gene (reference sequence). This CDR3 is CSARGGAGRYEQYF. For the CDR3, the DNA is TGCAGTGCTAGAGGAGGGGCGGGACGCTACGAGCAGTACTTC.

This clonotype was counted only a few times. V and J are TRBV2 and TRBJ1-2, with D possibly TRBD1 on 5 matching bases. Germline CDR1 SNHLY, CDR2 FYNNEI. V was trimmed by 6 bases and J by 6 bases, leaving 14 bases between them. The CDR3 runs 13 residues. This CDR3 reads CASSEWGNDGYTF. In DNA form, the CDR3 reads TGTGCCAGCAGCGAATGGGGCAATGATGGCTACACCTTC.

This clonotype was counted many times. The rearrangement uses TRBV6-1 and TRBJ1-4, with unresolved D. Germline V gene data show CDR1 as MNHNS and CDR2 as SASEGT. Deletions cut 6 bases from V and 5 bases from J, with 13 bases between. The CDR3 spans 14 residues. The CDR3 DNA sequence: TGTGCCAGCAGGACCGGGTCAGCGAATGAAAAACTGTTTTTT. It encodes CASRTGSANEKLFF.

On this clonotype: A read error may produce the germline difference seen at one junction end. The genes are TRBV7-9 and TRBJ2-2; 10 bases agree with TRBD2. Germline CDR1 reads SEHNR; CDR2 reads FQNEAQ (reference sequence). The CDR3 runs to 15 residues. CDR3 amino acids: CASSLSSGSSGELLF. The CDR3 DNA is TGTGCCAGCAGCTTATCTAGCGGGAGCAGCGGGGAGCTGCTTTTT.

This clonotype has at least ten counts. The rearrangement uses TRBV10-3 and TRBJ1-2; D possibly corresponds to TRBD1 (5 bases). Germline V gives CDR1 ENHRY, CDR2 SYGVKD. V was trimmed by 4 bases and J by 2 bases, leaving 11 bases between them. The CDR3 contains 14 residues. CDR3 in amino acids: CAISGQGANYGYTF. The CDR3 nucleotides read TGTGCCATCAGTGGCCAGGGAGCCAACTATGGCTACACCTTC.

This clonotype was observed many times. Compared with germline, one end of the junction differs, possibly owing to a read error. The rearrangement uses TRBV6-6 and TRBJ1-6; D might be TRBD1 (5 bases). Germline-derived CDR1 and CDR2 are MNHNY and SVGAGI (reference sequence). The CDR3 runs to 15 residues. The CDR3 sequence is CASSHSSGGFSPLHF. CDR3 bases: TGTGCCAGCAGTCACTCGTCGGGGGGGTTTTCACCCCTCCACTTT.

The CDR3 spells CASRDRGGEQYF. The CDR3 DNA reads as TGTGCCAGCCGGGACAGGGGGGGGGAGCAGTACTTC. The chain is built from TRBV7-9 and TRBJ2-7, with 11 nucleotides matching TRBD1. With V trimmed by 8 bases and J by 7 bases, 4 bases remained unmatched. The germline CDR1 and CDR2 sequences are SEHNR and FQNEAQ (reference sequence). The CDR3 runs to 12 residues.

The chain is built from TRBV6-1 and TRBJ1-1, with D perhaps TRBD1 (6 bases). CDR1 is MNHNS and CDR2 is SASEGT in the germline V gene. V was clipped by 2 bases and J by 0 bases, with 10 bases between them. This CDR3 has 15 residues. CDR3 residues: CASSEMGGVNTEAFF. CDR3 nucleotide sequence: TGTGCCAGCAGTGAAATGGGGGGCGTGAACACTGAAGCTTTCTTT.